The rows below give T cell receptor beta chains drawn from one sample of a study of blood T cell repertoires in COVID-19. Assay: immunoSEQ multiplex PCR; the TCRdb copy retains only in-frame clones and omits some. The sample gives a few hundred thousand clones, about nine tenths of which show up once; over 1% is in the top ten. Material for sequencing was PBMCs or T cells enriched from blood (not recorded which). These receptors originate from a man aged 25 to 40 who had recovered from COVID-19. Both conserved end residues are part of each CDR3. The order of the fields is clone size, V gene, J gene, D gene, CDR3 protein, CDR3 DNA. The D gene is left open where the match is weak. Some rows have no size entry. The others give once, few or many, or a class for an expanded clone.

NA	TRBV5-4	TRBJ2-7	NA	CASSLQTAPLYEQYF	TGTGCCAGCAGCCTTCAGACAGCCCCTCTCTACGAGCAGTACTTC
NA	TRBV2	TRBJ2-3	NA	CASMLRGGGTDTQYF	TGTGCCAGCATGTTGAGGGGGGGAGGCACAGATACGCAGTATTTT
NA	TRBV11-2	TRBJ1-4	TRBD1	CASSFDRESNEKLFF	TGTGCCAGCAGCTTCGACAGGGAATCTAATGAAAAACTGTTTTTT
NA	TRBV7-2	TRBJ2-3	NA	CASSTLTLTQYF	TGTGCCAGCAGCACACTTACACTAACGCAGTATTTT
NA	TRBV28	TRBJ1-4	TRBD1	CASSSDRDRGRHNEKLFF	TGTGCCAGCAGTTCGGACCGGGACAGGGGGCGCCATAATGAAAAACTGTTTTTT
once	TRBV7-9	TRBJ2-1	TRBD2	CASSLVPVGGPYNEQFF	TGTGCCAGCAGCTTAGTTCCCGTGGGAGGGCCCTACAATGAGCAGTTCTTC
once	TRBV7-8	TRBJ2-7	TRBD2	CASSLGLAGALPYEQYF	TGTGCCAGCAGCTTGGGACTAGCGGGGGCCCTACCCTACGAGCAGTACTTC
NA	TRBV2	TRBJ1-1	NA	CASSEDIALKGVMNTEAFF	TGTGCCAGCAGTGAAGACATCGCGCTGAAGGGGGTCATGAACACTGAAGCTTTCTTT
NA	TRBV11-2	TRBJ1-3	NA	CASSLARAGNTIYF	TGTGCCAGCAGCTTAGCCAGGGCTGGAAACACCATATATTTT
once	TRBV7-8	TRBJ2-7	TRBD1	CASSQVGGNEQYF	TGTGCCAGCAGCCAAGTAGGGGGCAACGAGCAGTACTTC
NA	TRBV7-6	TRBJ2-5	TRBD1	CASSYPRDRGGETQYF	TGTGCCAGCAGCTATCCCAGGGACAGGGGAGGGGAGACCCAGTACTTC
NA	TRBV27	TRBJ2-1	NA	CASSLSAFEVPFF	TGTGCCAGCAGTTTATCTGCGTTTGAGGTGCCCTTCTTC
NA	TRBV9	TRBJ2-2	NA	CASSVAKGTTLRAGELFF	TGTGCCAGCAGCGTAGCTAAGGGCACTACCCTGAGGGCCGGGGAGCTGTTTTTT
NA	TRBV18	TRBJ1-2	NA	CASSPLEREGYTF	TGTGCCAGCTCACCTCTGGAGAGGGAAGGCTACACCTTC
NA	TRBV9	TRBJ2-2	TRBD1	CASSAGDRGTGELFF	TGTGCCAGCAGCGCTGGGGACAGGGGTACCGGGGAGCTGTTTTTT
once	TRBV9	TRBJ2-2	TRBD2	CASSEEWGLVSSGELFF	TGTGCCAGCAGCGAGGAGTGGGGACTAGTCTCGTCCGGGGAGCTGTTTTTT
NA	TRBV7-8	TRBJ1-3	TRBD1	CASSLSGGSGNTIYF	TGTGCCAGCAGCTTATCAGGGGGCTCTGGAAACACCATATATTTT
NA	TRBV19	TRBJ1-5	TRBD1	CASSDRTGGFNQPQHF	TGTGCCAGTAGTGACCGGACAGGGGGCTTCAATCAGCCCCAGCATTTT
NA	TRBV3-1/TRBV3-2	TRBJ2-5	NA	CASSQGETQYF	TGTGCCAGTTCCCAGGGGGAGACCCAGTACTTC
NA	TRBV10-2	TRBJ1-5	TRBD1	CASSDPPRQGAFNQPQHF	TGCGCCAGCAGTGACCCCCCCCGGCAGGGGGCCTTCAATCAGCCCCAGCATTTT
few	TRBV5-4	TRBJ2-2	NA	CASSFDRRNTGELFF	TGTGCCAGCAGCTTTGACAGGCGGAACACCGGGGAGCTGTTTTTT
NA	TRBV14	TRBJ2-2	TRBD2	CASSQDLSGGRTGELFF	TGTGCCAGCAGCCAAGATCTGTCGGGGGGGCGCACCGGGGAGCTGTTTTTT
NA	TRBV7-9	TRBJ1-6	NA	CASSSFQGYNSPLHF	TGTGCCAGCAGCTCCTTCCAGGGTTATAATTCACCCCTCCACTTT
once	TRBV6-5	TRBJ1-1	NA	CAAGGRGEAFF	TGTGCTGCCGGGGGGAGGGGTGAAGCTTTCTTT
NA	TRBV4-1	TRBJ2-7	TRBD2	CASSQDPSGGGFYEQYF	TGCGCCAGCAGCCAAGATCCTAGCGGGGGTGGATTCTACGAGCAGTACTTC
NA	TRBV18	TRBJ1-4	NA	CASSPRPNEKLFF	TGTGCCAGCTCACCCAGGCCTAATGAAAAACTGTTTTTT
NA	TRBV5-8	TRBJ1-2	TRBD1	CASILQGAFGYTF	TGTGCCAGCATCTTACAGGGGGCGTTTGGCTACACCTTC
NA	TRBV19	TRBJ1-5	NA	CASSSTGIFSNQPQHF	TGTGCCAGTAGTTCGACAGGAATCTTTAGCAATCAGCCCCAGCATTTT
few	TRBV5-1	TRBJ2-1	NA	CASSFQVYNEQFF	TGCGCCAGCAGCTTCCAGGTGTACAATGAGCAGTTCTTC
NA	TRBV30	TRBJ1-1	TRBD1	CAWSPGQVLMNTEAFF	TGTGCCTGGAGTCCTGGACAGGTGCTAATGAACACTGAAGCTTTCTTT
NA	TRBV20-1	TRBJ2-3	TRBD2	CSASIAGRTDTQYF	TGCAGTGCTAGTATAGCGGGGCGCACAGATACGCAGTATTTT
NA	TRBV5-4	TRBJ2-7	NA	CASSLGHEARGGSYEQYF	TGTGCCAGCAGCTTGGGGCACGAGGCGCGGGGTGGATCTTACGAGCAGTACTTC
NA	TRBV7-2	TRBJ1-1	NA	CASSLGGGAGTEAFF	TGTGCCAGCAGCTTAGGCGGAGGGGCTGGCACTGAAGCTTTCTTT
few	TRBV4-3	TRBJ1-1	NA	CASSQDRGMNTEAFF	TGCGCCAGCAGCCAAGATAGGGGCATGAACACTGAAGCTTTCTTT
NA	TRBV4-3	TRBJ1-1	NA	CASSQDRGVGTEAFF	TGCGCCAGCAGCCAAGATCGGGGAGTTGGTACTGAAGCTTTCTTT
NA	TRBV4-2	TRBJ1-5	TRBD1	CASSQARDRINQPQHF	TGTGCCAGCAGCCAAGCCCGGGACAGGATTAATCAGCCCCAGCATTTT
NA	TRBV5-8	TRBJ1-4	TRBD1	CASSLGRQGAEKLFF	TGTGCCAGCAGCTTGGGACGACAGGGAGCTGAAAAACTGTTTTTT
NA	TRBV5-8	TRBJ1-1	NA	CASSPEGRVNTEAFF	TGTGCCAGCAGCCCGGAGGGTCGGGTGAACACTGAAGCTTTCTTT
NA	TRBV7-6	TRBJ2-7	TRBD1	CASSLGGTGTYEQYF	TGTGCCAGCAGCTTAGGGGGGACAGGGACCTACGAGCAGTACTTC
NA	TRBV11-2	TRBJ2-5	NA	CASSFTLALQETQYF	TGTGCCAGCAGCTTTACCCTCGCACTTCAAGAGACCCAGTACTTC
NA	TRBV7-6	TRBJ1-3	NA	CASSWTTGLPSGNTIYF	TGTGCCAGCAGCTGGACTACAGGTCTTCCCTCTGGAAACACCATATATTTT
NA	TRBV21-1	TRBJ2-7	NA	CASSKVTGTGYEQYF	TGTGCCAGCAGCAAAGTCACCGGGACAGGGTACGAGCAGTACTTC
few	TRBV10-1	TRBJ2-3	TRBD2	CASSDIAGDRTDTQYF	TGCGCCAGCAGTGATATTGCGGGGGACCGCACAGATACGCAGTATTTT
NA	TRBV12-5	TRBJ2-2	NA	CASGLIGDTGELFF	TGTGCTAGTGGTTTGATAGGGGACACCGGGGAGCTGTTTTTT